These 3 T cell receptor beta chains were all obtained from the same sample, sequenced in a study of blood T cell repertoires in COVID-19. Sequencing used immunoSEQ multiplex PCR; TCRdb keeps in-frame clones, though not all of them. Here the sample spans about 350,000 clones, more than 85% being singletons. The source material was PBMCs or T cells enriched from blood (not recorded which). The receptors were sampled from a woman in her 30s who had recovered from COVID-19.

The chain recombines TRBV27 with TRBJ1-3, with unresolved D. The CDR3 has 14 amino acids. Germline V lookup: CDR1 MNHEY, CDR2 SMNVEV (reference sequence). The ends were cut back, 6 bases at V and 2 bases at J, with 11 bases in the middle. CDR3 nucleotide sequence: TGTGCCAGCAGGGGGAGGGAGCCTGGAAACACCATATATTTT. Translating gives CASRGREPGNTIYF.

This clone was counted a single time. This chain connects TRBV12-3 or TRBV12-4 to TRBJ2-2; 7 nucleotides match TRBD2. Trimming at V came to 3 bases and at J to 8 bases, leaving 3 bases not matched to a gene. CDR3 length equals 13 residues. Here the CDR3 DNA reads TGTGCCAGCAGTTTCCCCGGGAGGGGGGAGCTGTTTTTT. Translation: CASSFPGRGELFF.

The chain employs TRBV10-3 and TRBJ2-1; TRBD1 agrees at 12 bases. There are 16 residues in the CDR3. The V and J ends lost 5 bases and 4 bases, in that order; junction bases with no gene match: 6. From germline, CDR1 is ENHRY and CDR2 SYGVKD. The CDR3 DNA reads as TGTGCCATCAGTCAAGGGACAGGGGGCGTTTACAATGAGCAGTTCTTC. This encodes CAISQGTGGVYNEQFF.